This TCR beta chain comes out of a study of beta chain features in type 1 diabetes. Study information: Patients and healthy donors were similar in age, gender and cell yields. Whole-study results and caveats: PCR might preferentially amplify shorter templates, equally in patients and controls. Fewer junction insertions and more nucleotide deletions appeared in type 1 diabetes patients. Across all four CD4+ subsets, people with type 1 diabetes showed modestly shorter TCRB CDR3s. Cells carrying high TCR expression could end up over-represented when cDNA is sequenced.

The CDR3 extends over 16 amino acids. V was pared by 2 bases and J by 0 bases, with 16 bases between. CDR1 is GTSNPN, CDR2 SVGIG, per germline (reference sequence). This clone was detected only a few times. What it recognizes is unknown. cDNA synthesis used the whole RNA isolate, giving expressed TCRB sequences. This table comes from immunoSEQ multiplex PCR, and its TCRdb copy is limited to in-frame clones, with some not included. The repertoire consists of some 240,000 clones, with roughly 17% occurring once and the leading ten covering approximately 0.081%. This rearrangement joins TRBV30 to TRBJ1-2; D not certain. This sequence was found in a man aged 25 to 45 with type 1 diabetes. The sequenced sample consisted of naive CD4+ T cells from blood. CDR3 sequence reads: CAWSNRVGLSNYGYTF. In nucleotides, the CDR3 is TGTGCCTGGAGTAATCGGGTTGGGTTATCTAACTATGGCTACACCTTC.